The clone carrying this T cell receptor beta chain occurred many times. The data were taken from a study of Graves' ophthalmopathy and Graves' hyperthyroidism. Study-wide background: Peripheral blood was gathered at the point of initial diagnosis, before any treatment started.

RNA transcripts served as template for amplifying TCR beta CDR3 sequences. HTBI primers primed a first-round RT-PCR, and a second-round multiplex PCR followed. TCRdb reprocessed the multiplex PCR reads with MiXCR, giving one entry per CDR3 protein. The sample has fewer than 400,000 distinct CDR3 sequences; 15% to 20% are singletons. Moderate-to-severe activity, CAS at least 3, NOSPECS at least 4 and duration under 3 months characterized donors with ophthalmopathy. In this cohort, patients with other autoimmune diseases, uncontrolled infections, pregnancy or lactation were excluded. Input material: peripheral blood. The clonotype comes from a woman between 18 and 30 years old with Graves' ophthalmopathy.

CDR3 amino acids: CASRRDFSSYEQYF. The CDR3 DNA reads as TGCGCCAGCAGACGGGACTTCTCCTCCTACGAGCAGTACTTC. The V call is TRBV5-1, the J call TRBJ2-7; the D gene is possibly TRBD2 (6 bases). CDR3 length equals 14 residues. The germline CDR1 and CDR2 sequences are SGHRS and YFSETQ. The V end was cut by 5 bases, the J end by 0 bases, with 12 bases between.